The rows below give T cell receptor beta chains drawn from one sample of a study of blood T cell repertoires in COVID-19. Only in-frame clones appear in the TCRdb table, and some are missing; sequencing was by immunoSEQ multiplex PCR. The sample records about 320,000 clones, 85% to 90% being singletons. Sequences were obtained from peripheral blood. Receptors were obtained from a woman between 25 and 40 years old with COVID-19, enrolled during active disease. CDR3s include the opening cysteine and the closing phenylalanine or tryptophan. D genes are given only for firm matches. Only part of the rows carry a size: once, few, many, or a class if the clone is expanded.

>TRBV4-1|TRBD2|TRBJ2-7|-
CASSQDPFAGGLYEQYF
TGCGCCAGCAGCCAAGATCCTTTCGCGGGGGGGCTCTACGAGCAGTACTTC
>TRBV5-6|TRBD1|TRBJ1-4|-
CASSFGAGGEKLFF
TGTGCCAGCAGCTTCGGAGCAGGGGGTGAAAAACTGTTTTTT
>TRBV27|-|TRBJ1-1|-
CASSKGLSVEAFF
TGTGCCAGCAGTAAAGGACTTTCGGTTGAAGCTTTCTTT
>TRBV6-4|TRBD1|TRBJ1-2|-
CASSEPGQVRYGYTF
TGTGCCAGCAGCGAACCGGGACAGGTTAGGTATGGCTACACCTTC
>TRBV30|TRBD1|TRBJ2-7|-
CAWSVGQGPSYEQYF
TGTGCCTGGAGTGTTGGACAGGGGCCCTCCTACGAGCAGTACTTC
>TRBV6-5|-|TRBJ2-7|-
CASTPSPGVNYEQYF
TGTGCCAGCACCCCATCCCCAGGGGTCAACTACGAGCAGTACTTC
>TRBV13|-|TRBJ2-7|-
CASSLITISYEQYF
TGTGCCAGCAGCTTAATTACTATCTCCTACGAGCAGTACTTC
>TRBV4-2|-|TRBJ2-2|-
CASSQDRGGTGELFF
TGTGCCAGCAGCCAAGATCGTGGGGGGACCGGGGAGCTGTTTTTT
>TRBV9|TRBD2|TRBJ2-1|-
CASSVTSGGAVEQFF
TGTGCCAGCAGCGTAACTAGCGGGGGGGCCGTTGAGCAGTTCTTC
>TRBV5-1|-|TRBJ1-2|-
CASSLDVTGNYGYTF
TGCGCCAGCAGCCTCGACGTCACAGGGAACTATGGCTACACCTTC
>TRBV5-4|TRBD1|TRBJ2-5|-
CASSLARQGDQETQYF
TGTGCCAGCAGCTTGGCTAGGCAGGGGGACCAAGAGACCCAGTACTTC
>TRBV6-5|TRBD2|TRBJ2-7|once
CASSPSGGFYEQYF
TGTGCCAGCAGTCCTAGCGGGGGATTCTACGAGCAGTACTTC
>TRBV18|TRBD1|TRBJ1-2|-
CASSPTGQAETEGYTF
TGTGCCAGCTCACCCACGGGACAGGCCGAGACGGAGGGCTACACCTTC
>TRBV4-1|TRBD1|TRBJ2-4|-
CASSQDLRQGIAKNIQYF
TGCGCCAGCAGCCAAGATCTGAGACAGGGGATAGCCAAAAACATTCAGTACTTC
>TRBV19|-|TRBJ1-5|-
CASSIIIGNQPQHF
TGTGCCAGTAGTATTATTATTGGCAATCAGCCCCAGCATTTT
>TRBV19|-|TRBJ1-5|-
CASSGSGGGPQHF
TGTGCCAGTAGTGGATCGGGAGGGGGGCCCCAGCATTTT
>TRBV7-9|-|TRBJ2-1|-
CASSLMRDNEQFF
TGTGCCAGCAGCTTAATGAGGGACAATGAGCAGTTCTTC
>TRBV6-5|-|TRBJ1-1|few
CASNKKTGTTEAFF
TGTGCCAGCAATAAGAAGACAGGTACCACTGAAGCTTTCTTT